The 21 T cell receptor beta chains below come from one sample, sequenced in a study of blood T cell repertoires in COVID-19. Libraries were prepared by immunoSEQ multiplex PCR; TCRdb keeps only in-frame clonotypes and omits some of them. The sample consists of about 210,000 clones, about 88% of them appearing once. Sequencing was performed on peripheral blood. These receptors were taken from a woman in her thirties or forties with acute or convalescent COVID-19.

This chain joins TRBV30 and TRBJ1-5; D uncertain. Germline CDR1 is GTSNPN and CDR2 is SVGIG (reference sequence). Between the trimmed V and J ends, which lost 2 bases and 5 bases, there was a span of 10 bases. This CDR3 region has 13 residues. CDR3 bases: TGTGCCTGGAGTTGGCAGAAAGATCAGCCCCAGCATTTT. It codes for CAWSWQKDQPQHF.

V usage is TRBV2 and J usage is TRBJ1-1, with a weak D call TRBD1 (6 bases). The CDR3 spans 12 residues. The V end was cut by 5 bases, the J end by 10 bases, with 14 bases between. Per germline, CDR1 SNHLY and CDR2 FYNNEI. CDR3 nucleotide sequence: TGTGCCAGCAGTATACAGGGCGGGGGAGCTTTCTTT. Amino acid sequence: CASSIQGGGAFF.

CDR3 nucleotides: TGTGCCAGCTCACTGCGGAGGGCTGCAACTAATGAAAAACTGTTTTTT. It translates to CASSLRRAATNEKLFF. The gene calls are TRBV18 and TRBJ1-4, with D unclear. The CDR3 sequence is 16 residues long. With 4 bases removed from V and 0 bases from J, the gap between germline ends came to 12 bases. Germline loops: CDR1 KGHSH, CDR2 LQKENI.

The rearrangement links TRBV10-3 to TRBJ2-2; 7 bases line up with TRBD1. Germline V gene sequence: CDR1 ENHRY, CDR2 SYGVKD. J was trimmed by 7 bases and V by 4 bases; bases with no gene match: 6. This CDR3 contains 14 residues. The DNA of the CDR3 is TGTGCCATCAGTGCCCAACAGGGGAGCGGGGAGCTGTTTTTT. Translation gives CAISAQQGSGELFF.

The rearrangement links TRBV7-8 to TRBJ1-1, with 7 bases that match TRBD1. Germline CDR1 reads SGHVS; CDR2 reads FQNEAQ. Trimming at V came to 7 bases and at J to 1 base, leaving 6 bases not matched to a gene. The CDR3 runs 14 residues. This CDR3 reads CASNRQGKNTEAFF. CDR3 coding DNA: TGTGCCAGCAACCGACAGGGAAAGAACACTGAAGCTTTCTTT.

This clone came up once. The V gene is TRBV4-2, the J gene TRBJ2-7; D might be TRBD1 (6 bases). This CDR3 comprises 15 residues. Germline lookup yields CDR1 LGHNA and CDR2 YNFKEQ. Between the trimmed V and J ends, which lost 0 bases and 1 base, there was a span of 10 bases. CDR3 residues: CASSQETGQSYEQYV. In DNA form, the CDR3 reads TGTGCCAGCAGCCAAGAGACAGGACAGTCCTACGAGCAGTACGTC.

The V and J genes are TRBV3-1 (or the pseudogene TRBV3-2) and TRBJ2-1; 12 bases map to TRBD2. CDR3 length: 16 residues. The J segment lost 7 bases and the V segment lost 4 bases, leaving 8 bases of the junction unmatched. Germline loops: CDR1 LGHDT, CDR2 YNNKEL (reference sequence). Written as DNA, the CDR3 is TGTGCCAGCAGCCCCTACTCGACTAGCGGGGGAAATGAGCAGTTCTTC. Translating gives CASSPYSTSGGNEQFF.

This chain links TRBV19 with TRBJ1-5; TRBD1 aligns across 8 bases. The CDR3 contains 13 residues. The germline V gene encodes CDR1 LNHDA and CDR2 SQIVND (reference sequence). V trimming: 10 bases; J trimming: 7 bases; junction bases outside the gene matches: 9. The CDR3 DNA sequence: TGTGCCACCCAACCCCAGGGGGCCCAGCCCCAGCATTTT. This sequence encodes CATQPQGAQPQHF.

The V call is TRBV11-2, the J call TRBJ1-2, with a weak D call TRBD1 (5 bases). The CDR3 has 14 residues. Looked up from germline, CDR1 is SGHAT and CDR2 is FQNNGV. Trimming removed 5 bases at V and 7 bases at J, with 17 bases between. CDR3 sequence (DNA): TGTGCCAGCAGCACCGAGGGGAGGGTGGGTGGCTACACCTTC. The encoded protein is CASSTEGRVGGYTF. The whole variable domain, remainder taken from reference TRBV11-2 and TRBJ1-2, is EAGVAQSPRYKIIEKRQSVAFWCNPISGHATLYWYQQILGQGPKLLIQFQNNGVVDDSQLPKDRFSAERLKGVDSTLKIQPAKLEDSAVYLCASSTEGRVGGYTFGSGTRLTVV.

This chain connects TRBV2 to TRBJ2-5; 11 bases fit TRBD1. V trimming: 9 bases; J trimming: 4 bases; junction bases outside the gene matches: 4. The germline gives CDR1 SNHLY, CDR2 FYNNEI. The CDR3 length is 13 residues. The CDR3 reads CASRDRGRETQYF. CDR3 in DNA: TGTGCCAGTAGGGACAGGGGGAGAGAGACCCAGTACTTC.

The chain has TRBV18 and TRBJ2-4, with TRBD2 matching over 12 bases. Looked up from germline, CDR1 is KGHSH and CDR2 is LQKENI. This CDR3 contains 14 residues. The trim removed 6 bases at V and 7 bases at J, leaving 4 bases unmatched. The CDR3 DNA follows: TGTGCCAGCTCCGCAACTAGCGGGGGGAACATTCAGTACTTC. Encoded protein: CASSATSGGNIQYF.

V is TRBV7-8 and J is TRBJ2-2; tentative D call: TRBD1 (6 bases). The V end was cut by 5 bases, the J end by 3 bases, with 13 bases between. Germline CDR1 and CDR2: SGHVS and FQNEAQ. This CDR3 has 15 amino acids. The CDR3 is CASSLEGHDTGELFF. The CDR3 coding sequence is TGTGCCAGCAGCCTTGAGGGACACGACACCGGGGAGCTGTTTTTT.

This clone was seen a few times. The chain combines TRBV19 with TRBJ2-3; D is perhaps TRBD1 (6 bases). The ends were cut back, 4 bases at V and 1 base at J, with 12 bases in the middle. Germline lookup yields CDR1 LNHDA and CDR2 SQIVND (reference sequence). The CDR3 length is 15 residues. In DNA, the CDR3 is TGTGCCAGTAGTAGATCCAGGGGAGGCACAGATACGCAGTATTTT. Amino acids: CASSRSRGGTDTQYF. Variable domain in full (rest from reference TRBV19 and TRBJ2-3): DGGITQSPKYLFRKEGQNVTLSCEQNLNHDAMYWYRQDPGQGLRLIYYSQIVNDFQKGDIAEGYSVSREKKESFPLTVTSAQKNPTAFYLCASSRSRGGTDTQYFGPGTRLTVL.

The chain is built from TRBV30 and TRBJ2-2; the match to TRBD2 covers 9 bases. The germline gives CDR1 GTSNPN, CDR2 SVGIG (reference sequence). Losses at the gene ends were 5 bases for V and 4 bases for J; bases not matched to a gene: 8. This CDR3 is built from 15 residues. The CDR3 DNA is TGTGCCTGGCAGGCAGCGGGGGGCCGCACCGGGGAGCTGTTTTTT. Translated, it gives CAWQAAGGRTGELFF.

The sample holds one count of this clone. V gene TRBV12-5 combines with J gene TRBJ2-3; D gene unclear. The V gene lost 1 base and the J gene lost 0 bases, with 8 bases spanning the gap. This CDR3 spans 15 amino acids. CDR1 and CDR2 from the germline V gene are LGHNT and FRNRAP. As DNA, the CDR3 is TGTGCTAGTGGTTTGGCATTGACTAGCACAGATACGCAGTATTTT. Encoded protein: CASGLALTSTDTQYF.

This chain uses TRBV19 with TRBJ2-3; no reliable D call. Trimming left V 5 bases short and J 0 bases short, with 9 bases between. The CDR3 is 14 amino acids. Germline CDR1 and CDR2: LNHDA and SQIVND (reference sequence). CDR3 sequence reads: CASSLRFSTDTQYF. The CDR3, as DNA: TGTGCCAGTAGTTTGAGGTTTAGCACAGATACGCAGTATTTT.

This chain uses TRBV15 with TRBJ2-1; 8 bases map to TRBD2. The CDR3 spans 15 residues. With V trimmed by 1 base and J by 4 bases, 3 bases remained unmatched. Per germline, CDR1 LNHNV and CDR2 YYDKDF (reference sequence). The CDR3 DNA follows: TGTGCCACCAGCAGAGGTAGCGGGGTGTACAATGAGCAGTTCTTC. Its translation: CATSRGSGVYNEQFF.

This chain links TRBV21-1 with TRBJ2-5; the D call TRBD1 from the table was never checked on the DNA. TRBV21-1 is a pseudogene segment. The CDR3 runs 18 residues. CDR3 region: CASSTPTRDRVKGETQYF. DNA of the CDR3: TGTGCCAGCAGCACCCCTACCCGGGACAGGGTTAAGGGCGAGACCCAGTACTTC.

The chain couples TRBV7-9 to TRBJ1-4, with D unresolved. Germline V gene lookup returns CDR1 SEHNR and CDR2 FQNEAQ (reference sequence). This CDR3 is built from 12 residues. V gave up 5 bases and J gave up 8 bases, with 9 bases separating them. In DNA form, the CDR3 reads TGTGCCAGCAGCCAGGCAGAGGAAAAACTGTTTTTT. It translates to CASSQAEEKLFF.

This rearrangement joins TRBV4-1 to TRBJ1-1, with D possibly matching TRBD1 (5 bases). The CDR3 has 13 amino acids. The V end lost 0 bases, the J end lost 11 bases, and 13 bases lay between the germline ends. Germline V gene data show CDR1 as MGHRA and CDR2 as YSYEKL. CDR3 loop: CASSQDLGRDAFF. CDR3 nucleotide sequence: TGCGCCAGCAGCCAAGATTTGGGCAGGGATGCTTTCTTT.

There are many counts of this clone. The rearrangement joins TRBV4-1 to TRBJ1-3, with D perhaps TRBD1 (5 bases). Germline V lookup: CDR1 MGHRA, CDR2 YSYEKL. The CDR3 has 16 amino acids. The ends were cut back, 2 bases at V and 0 bases at J, with 11 bases in the middle. The CDR3 here is CASSQQQAYSGNTIYF. The CDR3 region has the DNA TGCGCCAGCAGCCAACAACAGGCCTACTCTGGAAACACCATATATTTT.